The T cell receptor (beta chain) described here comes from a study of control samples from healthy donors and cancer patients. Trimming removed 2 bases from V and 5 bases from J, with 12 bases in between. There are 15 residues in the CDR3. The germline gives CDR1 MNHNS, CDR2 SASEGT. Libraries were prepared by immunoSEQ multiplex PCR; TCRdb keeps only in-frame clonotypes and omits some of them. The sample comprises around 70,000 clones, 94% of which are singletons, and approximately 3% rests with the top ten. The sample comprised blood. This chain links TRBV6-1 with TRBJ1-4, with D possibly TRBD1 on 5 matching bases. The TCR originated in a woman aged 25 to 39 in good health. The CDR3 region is CASSELGEGNEKLFF. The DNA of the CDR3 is TGTGCCAGCAGTGAACTAGGGGAGGGGAATGAAAAACTGTTTTTT.